This T cell receptor (beta chain) was identified during a study of blood T cell repertoires in COVID-19. The overall study: The United States, Italy and Spain were the sources of the acute and convalescent COVID-19 samples.

Germline V gene data show CDR1 as LNHNV and CDR2 as YYDKDF (reference sequence). The CDR3 runs to 15 residues. V lost 0 bases and J lost 4; bases outside the gene matches: 4. Original methodology: The authors estimated nucleated cell counts from reference gene primer amplification. Clones were sequenced by immunoSEQ multiplex PCR, and TCRdb holds only the in-frame ones, with some missing. V and J calls and clone size are copied from that table; D and trimming were computed from the DNA. The repertoire includes about 150,000 clones, approximately 90% of them detected once, and more than 2% sits in the top ten.

The clonotype was recovered from an older woman with acute or convalescent COVID-19. The chain carries TRBV15 and TRBJ1-1, with 8 bases that match TRBD1. Material for sequencing was peripheral blood. The CDR3: CATSRDPTGGTEAFF. CDR3 DNA sequence: TGTGCCACCAGCAGAGATCCTACAGGGGGCACTGAAGCTTTCTTT. Filled out from reference TRBV15 and TRBJ1-1, the complete variable domain reads DAMVIQNPRYQVTQFGKPVTLSCSQTLNHNVMYWYQQKSSQAPKLLFHYYDKDFNNEADTPDNFQSRRPNTSFCFLDIRSPGLGDTAMYLCATSRDPTGGTEAFFGQGTRLTVV.